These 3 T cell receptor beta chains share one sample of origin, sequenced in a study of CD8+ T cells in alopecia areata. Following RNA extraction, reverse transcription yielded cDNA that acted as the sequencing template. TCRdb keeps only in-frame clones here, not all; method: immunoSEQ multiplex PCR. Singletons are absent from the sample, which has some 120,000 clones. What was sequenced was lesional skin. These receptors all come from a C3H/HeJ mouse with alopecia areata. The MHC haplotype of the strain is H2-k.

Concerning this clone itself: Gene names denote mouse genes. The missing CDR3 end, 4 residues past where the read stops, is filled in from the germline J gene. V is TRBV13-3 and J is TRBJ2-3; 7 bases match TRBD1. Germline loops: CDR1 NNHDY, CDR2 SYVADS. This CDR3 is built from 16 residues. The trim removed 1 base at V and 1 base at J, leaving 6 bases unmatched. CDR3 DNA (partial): TGTGCCAGCAGTGATTTCAGGGGGATCGGTGCAGAA. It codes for CASSDFRGIGAE. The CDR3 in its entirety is CASSDFRGIGAETLYF.

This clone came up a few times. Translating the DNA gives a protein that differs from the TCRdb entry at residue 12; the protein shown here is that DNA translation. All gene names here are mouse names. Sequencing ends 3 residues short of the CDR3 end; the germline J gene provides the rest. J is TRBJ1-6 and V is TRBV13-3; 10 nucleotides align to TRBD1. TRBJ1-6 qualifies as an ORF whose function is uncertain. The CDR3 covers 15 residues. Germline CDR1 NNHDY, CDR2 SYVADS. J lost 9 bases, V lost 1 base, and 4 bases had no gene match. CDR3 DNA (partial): TGTGCCAGCAGTGATCGGGACAGGGGCCGTTCGCCC. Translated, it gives CASSDRDRGRSP. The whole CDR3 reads CASSDRDRGRSPLYF.

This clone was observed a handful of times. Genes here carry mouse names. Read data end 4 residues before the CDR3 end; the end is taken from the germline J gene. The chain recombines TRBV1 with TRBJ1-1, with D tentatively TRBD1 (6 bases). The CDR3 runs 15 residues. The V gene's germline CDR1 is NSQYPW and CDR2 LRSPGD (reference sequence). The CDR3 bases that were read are TGCACCTGCAGTGCAGAGGGGACTGGGGGGCGA. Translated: CTCSAEGTGGR. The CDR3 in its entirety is CTCSAEGTGGREVFF. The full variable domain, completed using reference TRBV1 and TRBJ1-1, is VTLLEQNPRWRLVPRGQAVNLRCILKNSQYPWMSWYQQDLQKQLQWLFTLRSPGDKEVKSLPGADYLATRVTDTELRLQVANMSQGRTLYCTCSAEGTGGREVFFGKGTRLTVV.